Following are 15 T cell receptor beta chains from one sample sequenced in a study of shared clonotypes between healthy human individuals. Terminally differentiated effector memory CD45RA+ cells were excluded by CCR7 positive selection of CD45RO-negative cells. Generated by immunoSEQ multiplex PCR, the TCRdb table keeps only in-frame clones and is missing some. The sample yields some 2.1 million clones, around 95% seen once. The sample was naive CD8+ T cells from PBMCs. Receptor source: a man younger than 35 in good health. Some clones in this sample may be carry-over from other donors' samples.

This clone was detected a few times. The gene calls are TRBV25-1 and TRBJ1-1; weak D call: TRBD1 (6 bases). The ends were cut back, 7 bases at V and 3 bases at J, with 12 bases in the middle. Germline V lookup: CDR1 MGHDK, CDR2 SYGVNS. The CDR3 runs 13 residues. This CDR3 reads CASKDSVYTEAFF. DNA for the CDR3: TGTGCCAGCAAGGACAGCGTATACACTGAAGCTTTCTTT. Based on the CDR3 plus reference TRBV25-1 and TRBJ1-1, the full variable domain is EADIYQTPRYLVIGTGKKITLECSQTMGHDKMYWYQQDPGMELHLIHYSYGVNSTEKGDLSSESTVSRIRTEHFPLTLESARPSHTSQYLCASKDSVYTEAFFGQGTRLTVV.

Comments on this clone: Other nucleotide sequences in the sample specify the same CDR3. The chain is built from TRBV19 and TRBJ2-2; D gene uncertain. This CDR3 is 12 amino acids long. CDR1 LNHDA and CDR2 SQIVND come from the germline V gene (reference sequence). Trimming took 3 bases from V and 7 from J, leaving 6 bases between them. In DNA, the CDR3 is TGTGCCAGTAGTATTGGTGGCGGGGAGCTGTTTTTT. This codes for CASSIGGGELFF.

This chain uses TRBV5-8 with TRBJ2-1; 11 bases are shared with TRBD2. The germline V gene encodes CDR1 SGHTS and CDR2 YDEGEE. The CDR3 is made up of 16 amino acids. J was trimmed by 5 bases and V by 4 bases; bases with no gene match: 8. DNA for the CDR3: TGTGCCAGCAGCCCCCTGACTAGCGGGACAAACAATGAGCAGTTCTTC. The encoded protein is CASSPLTSGTNNEQFF.

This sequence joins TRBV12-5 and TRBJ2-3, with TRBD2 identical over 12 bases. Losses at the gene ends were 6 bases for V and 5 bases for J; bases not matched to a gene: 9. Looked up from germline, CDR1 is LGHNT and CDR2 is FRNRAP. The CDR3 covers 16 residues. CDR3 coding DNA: TGTGCTAGTGGCCCACATCCTAGCGGGAGGGGAGATACGCAGTATTTT. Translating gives CASGPHPSGRGDTQYF.

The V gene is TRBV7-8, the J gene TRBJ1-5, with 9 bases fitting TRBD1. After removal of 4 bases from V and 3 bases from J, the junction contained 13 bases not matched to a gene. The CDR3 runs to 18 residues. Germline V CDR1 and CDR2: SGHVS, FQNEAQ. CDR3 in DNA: TGTGCCAGCAGCTCAAACATATTACGGACAGGGGACAATCAGCCCCAGCATTTT. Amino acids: CASSSNILRTGDNQPQHF.

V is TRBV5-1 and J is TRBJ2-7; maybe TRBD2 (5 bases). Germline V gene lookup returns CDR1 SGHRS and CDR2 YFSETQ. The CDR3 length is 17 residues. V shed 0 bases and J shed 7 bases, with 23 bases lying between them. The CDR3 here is CASSLVRTGILDEEQYF. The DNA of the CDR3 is TGCGCCAGCAGCTTGGTGCGGACGGGAATATTAGACGAGGAGCAGTACTTC.

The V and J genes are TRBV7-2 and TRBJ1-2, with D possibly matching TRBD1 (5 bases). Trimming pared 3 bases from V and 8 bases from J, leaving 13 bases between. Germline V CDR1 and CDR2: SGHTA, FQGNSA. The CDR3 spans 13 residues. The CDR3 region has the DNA TGTGCCAGCAGCTTCGGGACGCTGTCCGGCTACACCTTC. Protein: CASSFGTLSGYTF.

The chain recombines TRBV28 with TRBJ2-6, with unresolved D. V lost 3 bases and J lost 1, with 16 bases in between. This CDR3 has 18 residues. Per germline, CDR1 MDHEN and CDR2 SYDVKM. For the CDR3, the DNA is TGTGCCAGCAGTTTCCGGCTCGTAGCCGAATCTGGGGCCAACGTCCTGACTTTC. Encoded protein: CASSFRLVAESGANVLTF.

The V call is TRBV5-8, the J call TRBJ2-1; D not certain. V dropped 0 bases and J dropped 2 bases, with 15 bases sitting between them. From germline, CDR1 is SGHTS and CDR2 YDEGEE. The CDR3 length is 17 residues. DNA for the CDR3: TGTGCCAGCAGCTTGGACCGTAGAGCGCCGACCTACAATGAGCAGTTCTTC. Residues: CASSLDRRAPTYNEQFF.

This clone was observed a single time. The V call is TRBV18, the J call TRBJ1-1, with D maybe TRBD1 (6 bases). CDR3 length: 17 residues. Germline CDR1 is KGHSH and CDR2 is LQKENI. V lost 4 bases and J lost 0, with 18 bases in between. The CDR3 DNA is TGTGCCAGCTCACTATCGTTTCCGGGACAAATGAACACTGAAGCTTTCTTT. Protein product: CASSLSFPGQMNTEAFF.

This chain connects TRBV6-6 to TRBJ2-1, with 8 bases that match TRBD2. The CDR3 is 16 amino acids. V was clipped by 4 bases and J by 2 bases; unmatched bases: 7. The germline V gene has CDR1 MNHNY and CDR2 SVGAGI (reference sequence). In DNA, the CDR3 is TGTGCCAGCAGTTTCCGGAATAGCGGGGCCTACAATGAGCAGTTCTTC. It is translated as CASSFRNSGAYNEQFF.

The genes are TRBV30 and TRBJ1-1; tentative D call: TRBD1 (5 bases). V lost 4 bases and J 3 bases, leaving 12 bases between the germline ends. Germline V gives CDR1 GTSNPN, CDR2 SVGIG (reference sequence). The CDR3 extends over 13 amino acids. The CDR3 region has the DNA TGTGCCTGGATAGGGGTGAGGGACACTGAAGCTTTCTTT. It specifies CAWIGVRDTEAFF.

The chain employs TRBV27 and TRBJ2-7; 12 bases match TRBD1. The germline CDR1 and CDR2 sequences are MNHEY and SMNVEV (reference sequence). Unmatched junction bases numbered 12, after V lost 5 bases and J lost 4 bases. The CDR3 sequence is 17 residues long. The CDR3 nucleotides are TGTGCCAGCAGTCCAGGCCCGGGACAGGGGGCAAGGTACGAGCAGTACTTC. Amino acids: CASSPGPGQGARYEQYF.

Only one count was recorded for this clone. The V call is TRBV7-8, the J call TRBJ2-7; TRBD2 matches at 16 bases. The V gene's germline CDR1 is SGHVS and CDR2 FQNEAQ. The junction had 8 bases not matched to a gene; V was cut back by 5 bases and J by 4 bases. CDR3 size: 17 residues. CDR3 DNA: TGTGCCAGCAGCGGCCCGGGACTAGCGGGAGGGCCATACGAGCAGTACTTC. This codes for CASSGPGLAGGPYEQYF.

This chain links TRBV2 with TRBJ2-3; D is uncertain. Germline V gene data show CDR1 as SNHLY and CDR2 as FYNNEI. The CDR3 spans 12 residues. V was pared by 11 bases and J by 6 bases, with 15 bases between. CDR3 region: CAASDMTDTQYF. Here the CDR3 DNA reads TGTGCCGCCAGTGATATGACGGATACGCAGTATTTT.